The rows below give T cell receptor beta chains drawn from one sample of a study of blood T cell repertoires in COVID-19. The table came from immunoSEQ multiplex PCR; TCRdb's copy has only in-frame clones and leaves some out. The sample shows about 260,000 clones, around 87% of them seen only once. Sequenced material: peripheral blood. Every receptor here comes from a woman aged 35 to 49 who had recovered from COVID-19. The conserved cysteine and the conserved F or W are not part of the CDR3 here.

j_gene,v_gene,CDR3aa
TRBJ2-2,TRBV3-1/TRBV3-2,ASSPIPGVAGSGELF
TRBJ1-1,TRBV11-3,ASSLDSGGNTEAF
TRBJ2-3,TRBV30,AWSGLARADTQY
TRBJ1-4,TRBV7-9,ASRSNEKLF
TRBJ2-3,TRBV2,ASSDPGHFTSTDTQY
TRBJ2-1,TRBV13,ASPRGEGGYEQF
TRBJ1-5,TRBV6-5,ASQGRSNSNQPQH
TRBJ1-2,TRBV9,ASSVGRGGYT
TRBJ1-1,TRBV10-3,AIKGQGAGYTEAF
TRBJ1-1,TRBV19,ASTRQSGLYMNTEAF
TRBJ2-1,TRBV12-5,ASGTTATYNEQF
TRBJ1-1,TRBV5-1,ASSLVAGSEAF
TRBJ2-7,TRBV29-1,SVEEGSYEQY
TRBJ2-2,TRBV6-6,ASSYGLNTGELF
TRBJ2-7,TRBV29-1,SVAGQGASAYEQY
TRBJ2-2,TRBV7-3,ASSLAGGHTGELF
TRBJ1-2,TRBV6-5,ASSYSWSYGYT
TRBJ1-2,TRBV2,ASSRTVTNYGYT
TRBJ1-5,TRBV15,ATSRDRDQPQH
TRBJ2-6,TRBV5-5,ASSFLSGVGANVLT
TRBJ1-4,TRBV4-1,ASSQERRGNEKLF
TRBJ2-1,TRBV5-6,ASSLRTRTNEQF
TRBJ1-4,TRBV9,ASSVSMENEKLF
TRBJ1-2,TRBV19,ASSPGTGGRVANYGYT